This T cell receptor beta chain originates from a study of regulatory and conventional T cells in RAG deficiency. TCRdb's table, derived via immunoSEQ multiplex PCR, lists solely in-frame clones and lacks some. This table has fewer than 35,000 clones, roughly 90% appearing once. Comments on this clone: Its matching antigen is unknown.

Findings of the study overall: Shannon entropy fell and Simpson indices rose in RAG-deficient patients.

The CDR3 contains 15 residues. Trimming took off 1 base at V and 5 bases at J, with 17 bases between the two ends. CDR1 GTSNPN and CDR2 SVGIG come from the germline V gene (reference sequence). The same data also contributed to another study, on regulatory T cells. In that study: Amplification used 52 TRBV primers and 13 TRBJ primers.

Input material: CD8+ T cells sorted from blood. The chain carries TRBV30 and TRBJ2-5, with D perhaps TRBD2 (6 bases). This receptor was taken from a human donor in good health. This chain's CDR3 is CAWSGVAGFGETQYF. CDR3 bases: TGTGCCTGGAGTGGTGTGGCGGGGTTTGGGGAGACCCAGTACTTC. The variable domain in full, with the rest retrieved from reference TRBV30 and TRBJ2-5, is SQTIHQWPATLVQPVGSPLSLECTVEGTSNPNLYWYRQAAGRGLQLLFYSVGIGQISSEVPQNLSASRPQDRQFILSSKKLLLSDSGFYLCAWSGVAGFGETQYFGPGTRLLVL.